The TCR beta chain under discussion was sequenced for a study of beta chain features in type 1 diabetes (dated by TCRdb to 2016 to 2019). About the full investigation: Mean age, gender distribution, total cell number and subset yield did not differ between patients and healthy donors. A total of roughly 100,000,000 sorted cells were examined across all samples, and the number of cells per subset was strongly correlated with RNA yield. The study compared TCRB repertoires of sorted circulating CD4+ T cell subsets between recently diagnosed type 1 diabetes patients and matched healthy donors. Regulatory and stem cell-like memory subsets were isolated from only 8 patients and about eight healthy donors, whereas naive and central memory subsets came from all 30 or so donors. General study outcomes and caveats: Fewer insertions and more nucleotide deletions at VDJ recombination sites were observed in patients with type 1 diabetes, implying thymic rearrangement abnormalities. Because the HLA sub-analyses included only small numbers of individuals, any influence of HLA type on TCRB rearrangement was left unresolved. In all four CD4+ subsets, TCRB CDR3 length was moderately but significantly shorter in type 1 diabetes patients. PCR may preferentially amplify shorter templates, but because patient and control samples were amplified and corrected together, any resulting skew would affect both groups equally. Naive, central memory and regulatory TCRB repertoires appeared to be more alike among patients than among healthy donors. Sequencing cDNA rather than genomic DNA could over-represent highly expressing activated cells, although activation and CD3 levels did not differ between groups.

All of the isolated RNA was reverse transcribed with the High Capacity cDNA Reverse Transcription Kit, so expressed TCRB transcripts were sequenced. Deep immunoSEQ sequencing was applied to naive, central memory and regulatory T cell samples, giving an average of about 3.57 million total reads per sample. Sorted cells were lysed in RLT buffer, and RNA was extracted using DNase-treated RNeasy Micro or Mini kits according to cell number. Each cell subset was processed on its own to prevent cross-contamination, while patient and healthy donor samples were processed together. The immunoSEQ multiplex PCR was used to amplify TCRB sequences from cDNA, yielding 87-bp fragments that span the CDR3 region. Sequencing of the amplicons was performed on the Illumina HiSeq platform. On the authors' methods: Synthetic template baselines were used to correct PCR bias computationally, reads within Hamming distance 2 were collapsed together, and singletons that could not be merged were discarded. Reads were aligned to IMGT to assign V, D and J genes, CDR3 length, and insertions or deletions at six rearrangement sites. Within each subset, clonotype counts were normalized to the number of sorted cells before true diversity and Gini coefficients were calculated with the tcR R package. Repertoire sharing was quantified using the overlap coefficient calculated on TCRB nucleotide sequences. As a proxy for the pre-selection repertoire, out-of-frame TCRB sequences from naive cells were analyzed. The immuneACCESS repertoire file appears here via TCRdb, limited to in-frame rearrangements. These files lack a portion of the clones; in checked studies, under half of the deficit traces to unresolved V genes, and the cause of the others is not known. D and trimming were read from the DNA, whereas the V and J calls and clone size are those reported in that table. The sample table holds approximately 730,000 clones, of which around 15% were seen once. Approximately 0.022% of the sample comes from the top ten.

This clone was seen only a few times. Its antigen remains undetermined. No base quality information exists; no much larger clone differs at one position. Each donor gave one peripheral blood draw, approximately 110 mL on average, collected into heparinised tubes. A BD FACSAria II was used to sort naive, central memory, regulatory and stem cell-like memory CD4+ T cells with a panel that included CD45RO, CCR7, CD25, CD127, CD95 and CD27. Every sorted population had a purity above 95%. PBMCs were isolated right away by Lymphoprep density gradient centrifugation and were stained directly, without culture. Samples were stained and sorted in pairs, with one healthy donor and one patient per experiment, so that batch effects were minimized. Including the terminal cysteine and phenylalanine, the CDR3 comprises 12 residues. This entry keeps only the CDR3 DNA: 36 bases, framed from base 1. CDR1 SNHLY and CDR2 FYNNEI are derived from the germline V gene. V sheds 8 bases and J sheds 9 bases, leaving 17 bases between their ends.

The V and J segments used are TRBV2 and TRBJ2-7; the D gene is possibly TRBD1 or TRBD2, with 5 bases matching each. This receptor was identified in a man aged 18-30 years with type 1 diabetes. Material for sequencing was naive CD4+ T cells from blood. This specimen's cell subset or site label, interpreted: true naive CD4+ T cells. The CDR3 protein: CASRDGLLGQYF. The base sequence is TGTGCCAGCCGGGACGGTCTACTTGGGCAGTACTTC.